One and the same sample provided the 23 T cell receptor beta chains below, sequenced in a study of blood T cell repertoires in COVID-19. Sequenced by immunoSEQ multiplex PCR; TCRdb stores in-frame clones only, minus some. The repertoire holds around 280,000 clones, with around 87% as singletons. The material sequenced was PBMCs or T cells enriched from blood (not recorded which). The origin of the receptors is a young woman with acute COVID-19.

This chain joins TRBV5-5 and TRBJ1-6, with D tentatively TRBD1 (5 bases). Germline V gene data show CDR1 as SGHKS and CDR2 as YYEKEE (reference sequence). The CDR3 has 15 amino acids. With 0 bases removed from V and 10 bases from J, the gap between germline ends came to 14 bases. CDR3 sequence: CASSLEAGVRSPLHF. Here the CDR3 DNA reads TGTGCCAGCAGCTTGGAGGCGGGGGTACGATCACCCCTCCACTTT.

V gene TRBV6-5 combines with J gene TRBJ2-5, with 8 bases lining up with TRBD2. Germline V gene lookup returns CDR1 MNHEY and CDR2 SVGAGI. J was trimmed by 1 base and V by 6 bases; bases with no gene match: 4. The CDR3 spans 14 residues. The CDR3 coding sequence is TGTGCCAGCAGAGGACTAGCACTCCAAGAGACCCAGTACTTC. Its translation: CASRGLALQETQYF.

The rearrangement links TRBV4-2 to TRBJ2-1; 14 nucleotides line up with TRBD2. CDR1 and CDR2 (germline): LGHNA, YNFKEQ. With V trimmed by 4 bases and J by 4 bases, 6 bases remained unmatched. The CDR3 is made up of 17 amino acids. This CDR3 reads CASSLGLAGGLYNEQFF. CDR3 nucleotide sequence: TGTGCCAGCAGCCTCGGACTAGCGGGAGGTCTATACAATGAGCAGTTCTTC.

The chain recombines TRBV19 with TRBJ2-2; 7 bases are shared with TRBD1. This CDR3 has 17 residues. Trimming cost V 6 bases and J 2 bases; bases outside gene matches: 12. The germline CDR1 and CDR2 sequences are LNHDA and SQIVND (reference sequence). The CDR3 reads CASRENGDSANTGELFF. For the CDR3, the DNA is TGTGCCAGTAGGGAGAACGGGGACAGCGCCAACACCGGGGAGCTGTTTTTT.

This clone was observed a single time. The sample holds other DNA sequences that translate to the same CDR3. The CDR3 DNA follows: TGCGCCAGCAGCTTGGGACTAGCGGGATCCTACGAGCAGTACTTC. Translation: CASSLGLAGSYEQYF. The gene calls are TRBV5-1 and TRBJ2-7; 11 bases match TRBD2. The CDR3 runs to 15 residues. V lost 0 bases to trimming and J lost 1 base; unmatched junction nucleotides: 0. CDR1 is SGHRS and CDR2 is YFSETQ in the germline V gene. The entire variable domain, with the rest obtained from reference TRBV5-1 and TRBJ2-7, is as follows: KAGVTQTPRYLIKTRGQQVTLSCSPISGHRSVSWYQQTPGQGLQFLFEYFSETQRNKGNFPGRFSGRQFSNSRSEMNVSTLELGDSALYLCASSLGLAGSYEQYFGPGTRLTVT.

The gene calls are TRBV9 and TRBJ1-5; a possible D gene is TRBD1 (6 bases). The CDR3 has 18 residues. Trimming took off 3 bases at V and 5 bases at J, with 24 bases between the two ends. Germline values: CDR1 SGDLS, CDR2 YYNGEE. CDR3 coding DNA: TGTGCCAGCAGCGCCCGGGACAAGGAAATTACGATGGATCAGCCCCAGCATTTT. It is translated as CASSARDKEITMDQPQHF.

This clone occurred once. The chain employs TRBV7-2 and TRBJ1-4; TRBD1 agrees at 11 bases. This CDR3 is 16 amino acids long. After removal of 3 bases from V and 1 base from J, the junction contained 1 base not matched to a gene. Looked up from germline, CDR1 is SGHTA and CDR2 is FQGNSA. The CDR3 DNA follows: TGTGCCAGCAGCTTGGGACAGGGGGTAACTAATGAAAAACTGTTTTTT. This sequence encodes CASSLGQGVTNEKLFF.

This clone was seen only once. This chain uses TRBV19 with TRBJ2-7; no clear D. The CDR3 length is 13 residues. Per germline, CDR1 LNHDA and CDR2 SQIVND (reference sequence). Between the trimmed V and J ends, which lost 3 bases and 0 bases, there was a span of 6 bases. The CDR3 DNA follows: TGTGCCAGTAGTATTACAGCCTCCTACGAGCAGTACTTC. It specifies CASSITASYEQYF.

The chain couples TRBV5-5 to TRBJ2-1; 11 nucleotides agree with TRBD2. Unmatched junction bases numbered 12, after V lost 4 bases and J lost 3 bases. Germline CDR1 reads SGHKS; CDR2 reads YYEKEE (reference sequence). The CDR3 length is 18 residues. CDR3 amino acids: CASSGGFLAGGGYNEQFF. For the CDR3, the DNA is TGTGCCAGCAGCGGGGGGTTCCTAGCGGGAGGTGGCTACAATGAGCAGTTCTTC. The full variable domain, its missing parts supplied by reference TRBV5-5 and TRBJ2-1, is DAGVTQSPTHLIKTRGQQVTLRCSPISGHKSVSWYQQVLGQGPQFIFQYYEKEERGRGNFPDRFSARQFPNYSSELNVNALLLGDSALYLCASSGGFLAGGGYNEQFFGPGTRLTVL.

This chain connects TRBV24-1 to TRBJ2-1, with 8 nucleotides matching TRBD2. With 9 bases clipped from V and 5 bases from J, the junction kept 8 bases outside the gene matches. CDR1 KGHDR and CDR2 SFDVKD come from the germline V gene. The CDR3 covers 14 residues. The DNA for the CDR3 is TGTGCCACCTCCTCGGGAGGGCCCCACAATGAGCAGTTCTTC. This sequence encodes CATSSGGPHNEQFF.

The chain couples TRBV7-9 to TRBJ2-1; D may be TRBD2 (6 bases). The CDR3 has 15 residues. Germline loops: CDR1 SEHNR, CDR2 FQNEAQ (reference sequence). V lost 2 bases, J lost 0 bases, and 8 bases lay in between. DNA for the CDR3: TGTGCCAGCAGCTTACTAGCGAGCTCCTACAATGAGCAGTTCTTC. Protein product: CASSLLASSYNEQFF.

The genes are TRBV6-5 and TRBJ1-3; D remains unclear. The germline V and J ends were trimmed by 8 bases and 0 bases, with 11 bases remaining between them. The CDR3 runs to 14 residues. The germline V gene encodes CDR1 MNHEY and CDR2 SVGAGI. CDR3 in DNA: TGTGCCAGCCTCTTCGAGAACTCTGGAAACACCATATATTTT. Amino acid sequence: CASLFENSGNTIYF.

The CDR3 DNA follows: TGTGCCAGCAGTTTTCCCCGGAGCACAGGCCTGAGGTACGAGCAGTACTTC. This encodes CASSFPRSTGLRYEQYF. The chain is built from TRBV28 and TRBJ2-7; weak D call: TRBD1 (5 bases). CDR3 length: 17 amino acids. Germline V gives CDR1 MDHEN, CDR2 SYDVKM. V lost 3 bases to trimming and J lost 4 bases, with 22 bases between them.

The genes are TRBV9 and TRBJ1-2; weak D call: TRBD1 (6 bases). V lost 2 bases, J lost 4 bases, and 12 bases lay in between. Germline loops: CDR1 SGDLS, CDR2 YYNGEE. The CDR3 is 14 residues long. The CDR3 protein is CASSVEDSSYGYTF. The CDR3, as DNA: TGTGCCAGCAGCGTCGAGGACAGTTCCTATGGCTACACCTTC.

The chain links TRBV10-1 to TRBJ2-3; a possible D gene is TRBD1 (5 bases). Germline CDR1 WNHNN, CDR2 SYGVQD (reference sequence). The CDR3 runs to 16 residues. V lost 6 bases to trimming and J lost 0 bases, with 16 bases between them. CDR3 DNA sequence: TGCGCCAGCAGCCGAACCCTGGACACCAGCACAGATACGCAGTATTTT. Translated: CASSRTLDTSTDTQYF.

The CDR3 reads CASSPREGTTNIQYF. CDR3 DNA sequence: TGTGCCAGCAGCCCCCGGGAGGGGACAACCAACATTCAGTACTTC. V usage is TRBV9 and J usage is TRBJ2-4; 8 bases match TRBD2. Germline assignment: CDR1 SGDLS and CDR2 YYNGEE. The V and J ends lost 4 bases and 7 bases, in that order; junction bases with no gene match: 10. The CDR3 spans 15 residues.

The V call is TRBV6-5, the J call TRBJ1-6; the D gene is possibly TRBD1 (6 bases). This CDR3 is built from 13 residues. The V end lost 6 bases, the J end lost 7 bases, and 10 bases lay between the germline ends. Germline CDR1 MNHEY, CDR2 SVGAGI. The CDR3 protein is CASRGHINSPLHF. Written as DNA, the CDR3 is TGTGCCAGCAGGGGACACATAAATTCACCCCTCCACTTT.

This clone was seen only once. The chain recombines TRBV19 with TRBJ2-3, with 12 bases identical to TRBD2. V shed 6 bases and J 2 bases; nucleotides not matched to a gene: 3. Germline CDR1 and CDR2: LNHDA and SQIVND (reference sequence). The CDR3 runs to 15 residues. The CDR3 DNA sequence: TGTGCCAGTAGGGCTAGCGGGAGGGACACAGATACGCAGTATTTT. Translating it yields CASRASGRDTDTQYF.

V gene TRBV21-1 combines with J gene TRBJ2-7; the DNA was not compared with TRBD2, the D call given in the table. TRBV21-1 is noted as a pseudogene. The CDR3 spans 17 residues. The CDR3 coding sequence is TGTGCCAGCAGCAAAGGTCTAGCGGGAGGCCCTCTCTACGAGCAGTACTTC. It is translated as CASSKGLAGGPLYEQYF.

The sample holds one count of this clone. CDR3 residues: CASSLEELAGVYEQYF. CDR3 bases: TGTGCCAGCAGCTTAGAGGAACTAGCGGGAGTATACGAGCAGTACTTC. The chain carries TRBV7-2 and TRBJ2-7; 11 bases are shared with TRBD2. The length of the CDR3 is 16 residues. J lost 4 bases, V lost 1 base, and 6 bases had no gene match. Germline lookup yields CDR1 SGHTA and CDR2 FQGNSA.

The chain joins TRBV4-3 to TRBJ1-1; 11 bases align to TRBD1. Germline-derived CDR1 and CDR2 are LGHNA and YSLEER. Trimming removed 0 bases from V and 5 bases from J; junction bases left unmatched: 11. CDR3 length equals 18 residues. The CDR3: CASSQDSSGQGVRTEAFF. The CDR3 DNA reads TGCGCCAGCAGCCAAGATTCGTCGGGACAGGGGGTGAGAACTGAAGCTTTCTTT.

This sequence joins TRBV5-6 and TRBJ2-7; 8 positions match TRBD2. V lost 0 bases to trimming and J lost 7 bases; unmatched junction nucleotides: 12. Germline V CDR1 and CDR2: SGHDT, YYEEEE. There are 16 residues in the CDR3. The CDR3 DNA follows: TGTGCCAGCAGCTTGGGTCTCGGGAGGGCCTTGAGTGAGCAGTACTTC. Translating gives CASSLGLGRALSEQYF.

The chain combines TRBV25-1 with TRBJ2-1, with 7 bases that match TRBD2. Trimming removed 4 bases from V and 7 bases from J; junction bases left unmatched: 10. CDR1 is MGHDK, CDR2 SYGVNS, per germline. The CDR3 spans 15 residues. The CDR3 DNA is TGTGCCAGCAGTGTAGCGGGCACAGGTTCGAATGAGCAGTTCTTC. Amino acid sequence: CASSVAGTGSNEQFF.